These 25 T cell receptor beta chains were sequenced from one sample in a study of blood T cells in healthy people across ages. A second PCR, run for about 6 to 11 cycles, used a sample-barcoded 5' primer plus a J-beta primer mix. One entry per CDR3 protein, called by TCRdb with MiXCR from the 5' RACE reads. The sample includes 1.5 million to 2 million distinct CDR3 sequences, around 40% of them seen just once. Sequenced material: blood. The receptor set was obtained from a human donor in good health.

This chain joins TRBV7-2 and TRBJ2-7; TRBD2 matches 10 bases. The J call may be wrong; the DNA end is better matched by TRBJ2-5. CDR1 is SGHTA, CDR2 FQGNSA, per germline. CDR3 length: 14 amino acids. The CDR3 region has the DNA TGTGCCAGCAGCGTAAACGGACTAGCGGCGACCCAGTACTTC. This sequence encodes CASSVNGLAATQYF.

The V call is TRBV7-6, the J call TRBJ2-3; TRBD1 agrees at 9 bases. Trimming removed 5 bases from V and 7 bases from J; junction bases left unmatched: 7. Looked up from germline, CDR1 is SGHVS and CDR2 is FNYEAQ. CDR3 length equals 14 residues. CDR3: CASSLGQGVNTQYF. As DNA, the CDR3 is TGTGCCAGCAGCCTGGGACAGGGTGTAAATACGCAGTATTTT.

This clonotype was detected a few times. The rearrangement joins TRBV9 to TRBJ2-1; 7 bases fit TRBD1. Germline CDR1 and CDR2: SGDLS and YYNGEE. The CDR3 spans 19 residues. The V and J ends lost 4 bases and 1 base, in that order; junction bases with no gene match: 17. The CDR3 spells CASSPKQGTGVGSYNEQFF. For the CDR3, the DNA is TGTGCCAGCAGCCCTAAACAGGGGACCGGGGTTGGGTCCTACAATGAGCAGTTCTTC.

This clonotype was seen more than once but under ten times. CDR3 region: CASSQEPNPLAGGYNEQFF. The CDR3 DNA is TGCGCCAGCAGCCAAGAGCCAAACCCACTAGCGGGGGGTTACAATGAGCAGTTCTTC. The V gene is TRBV4-3, the J gene TRBJ2-1; 12 bases align to TRBD2. Looked up from germline, CDR1 is LGHNA and CDR2 is YSLEER. The ends lost 0 bases at V and 4 bases at J; junction bases unmatched: 10. The CDR3 extends over 19 amino acids.

The rearrangement joins TRBV13 to TRBJ2-3, with D possibly called TRBD1 or TRBD2 (6 bases each). Trimming cost V 5 bases and J 10 bases, with 19 bases left between them. CDR1 is PRHDT and CDR2 is FYEKMQ in the germline V gene (reference sequence). This CDR3 has 14 amino acids. The CDR3 DNA sequence: TGTGCCAGCAGCGAAGTTGGGGGGCCTTTGGCGCAGTATTTT. Protein: CASSEVGGPLAQYF. Combining the CDR3 with reference TRBV13 and TRBJ2-3 gives the whole variable domain AAGVIQSPRHLIKEKRETATLKCYPIPRHDTVYWYQQGPGQDPQFLISFYEKMQSDKGSIPDRFSAQQFSDYHSELNMSSLELGDSALYFCASSEVGGPLAQYFGPGTRLTVL.

This clonotype was recorded once. The rearrangement links TRBV7-9 to TRBJ1-5, with 7 bases aligning to TRBD1. The CDR3 length is 17 residues. Germline lookup yields CDR1 SEHNR and CDR2 FQNEAQ (reference sequence). The junction had 8 bases not matched to a gene; V was cut back by 2 bases and J by 1 base. The CDR3, as DNA: TGTGCCAGCAGCTTAACCATAACGGGACAGAGCAATCAGCCCCAGCATTTT. This encodes CASSLTITGQSNQPQHF.

As DNA, the CDR3 is TGTGCCAGCAGTATACGACCCTTCCAAGAGACCCAGTACTTC. Translation gives CASSIRPFQETQYF. The rearrangement joins TRBV13 to TRBJ2-5; D gene ambiguous. Germline loops: CDR1 PRHDT, CDR2 FYEKMQ (reference sequence). This CDR3 has 14 residues. V was clipped by 6 bases and J by 1 base, with 12 bases between them.

The chain uses TRBV9 and TRBJ2-3; the match to TRBD2 covers 11 bases. The CDR3 consists of 15 residues. The V and J ends lost 0 bases and 6 bases, in that order; junction bases with no gene match: 3. Germline lookup yields CDR1 SGDLS and CDR2 YYNGEE. The CDR3 DNA reads TGTGCCAGCAGCGTAGCCTCTAGCGGGAGGGATACGCAGTATTTT. Protein product: CASSVASSGRDTQYF.

The CDR3 protein is CASSSPTSGNEQFF. The CDR3 DNA is TGTGCCAGCAGTTCTCCGACTAGCGGCAATGAGCAGTTCTTC. The chain couples TRBV6-2 or TRBV6-3 to TRBJ2-1; TRBD2 aligns across 9 bases. CDR3 length: 14 amino acids. The V and J ends lost 4 bases and 6 bases, in that order; junction bases with no gene match: 4. Germline V gene sequence: CDR1 MNHEY, CDR2 SVGEGT.

About this clonotype: Mismatch with germline at one junction end may stem from a read error. The rearrangement joins TRBV12-3 or TRBV12-4 to TRBJ1-2; D gene uncertain. The CDR3 length is 15 residues. As DNA, the CDR3 is TGTACCAGCATCACCTGGGAGGGTAGCGACTATGGCTACACCTTC. Its protein product is CTSITWEGSDYGYTF.

The chain is built from TRBV15 and TRBJ2-1, with D possibly matching TRBD2 (7 bases). The CDR3 covers 16 residues. Trimming took off 1 base at V and 6 bases at J, with 16 bases between the two ends. The germline V gene encodes CDR1 LNHNV and CDR2 YYDKDF (reference sequence). The CDR3: CATSRAGGLRGNEQFF. The CDR3 DNA reads as TGTGCCACCAGCAGAGCCGGGGGGCTGAGGGGCAATGAGCAGTTCTTC.

The V gene is TRBV12-3 or TRBV12-4, the J gene TRBJ2-5; 9 nucleotides align to TRBD2. The ends lost 5 bases at V and 11 bases at J; junction bases unmatched: 15. CDR3 length: 15 residues. Written as DNA, the CDR3 is TGTGCCAGCAGTACCTACTGGCGGGGGGGCGATGAGCAGTACTTC. This sequence encodes CASSTYWRGGDEQYF.

Here the CDR3 DNA reads TGTGCCAGCAGCTTAGAGACCGCAAGTGAAAAACTGTTTTTT. Protein: CASSLETASEKLFF. The chain couples TRBV7-2 to TRBJ1-4, with unresolved D. This CDR3 comprises 14 residues. Trimming stripped 1 base from V and 7 bases from J, with 10 bases between. Per germline, CDR1 SGHTA and CDR2 FQGNSA.

This clonotype was recorded once. At one end the junction does not follow the germline gene, possibly because of a read error. The chain's CDR3 is CSVAGGLIYNEQVF. The CDR3 DNA follows: TGCAGCGTTGCAGGGGGGTTAATATACAATGAGCAGGTCTTC. The chain couples TRBV29-1 to TRBJ2-1, with D possibly matching TRBD1 (7 bases). The CDR3 consists of 14 residues. In germline, CDR1 is SQVTM, CDR2 ANQGSEA.

This clonotype was counted a few times. Its ends do not fully match the called genes, so a read error is possible. The chain joins TRBV3-1 to TRBJ2-1; D is uncertain. The germline V gene has CDR1 LGHDT and CDR2 YNNKEL (reference sequence). This CDR3 contains 13 residues. Here the CDR3 DNA reads TGTGCCGGCAGCCAAGAAATCGTGGATGAGCAGTTCTTC. Translating it yields CAGSQEIVDEQFF.

The table lists this clonotype with a few counts. The rearrangement uses TRBV20-1 and TRBJ1-6; D unresolved. Trimming pared 1 base from V and 10 bases from J, leaving 20 bases between. Germline V lookup: CDR1 DFQATT, CDR2 SNEGSKA (reference sequence). The CDR3 sequence is 16 residues long. The CDR3 DNA sequence: TGCAGTGCTAGAGTGTCTCATGTGGTTTCAGACTCACCCCTCCACTTT. The encoded protein is CSARVSHVVSDSPLHF.

This clonotype appeared a single time. The DNA for the CDR3 is TGTGCCAGCAGATTTCCCGGGACAGGGGGTGAGACCCAGTACTTC. As protein: CASRFPGTGGETQYF. This chain connects TRBV5-6 to TRBJ2-5, with 11 bases that match TRBD1. Unmatched junction bases numbered 8, after V lost 5 bases and J lost 5 bases. Germline V gene sequence: CDR1 SGHDT, CDR2 YYEEEE. The CDR3 loop spans 15 amino acids.

The chain employs TRBV7-9 and TRBJ1-1, with D hard to call. This CDR3 is 14 amino acids long. From germline, CDR1 is SEHNR and CDR2 FQNEAQ (reference sequence). V was clipped by 5 bases and J by 4 bases, with 14 bases between them. As DNA, the CDR3 is TGTGCCAGCAGCCAGGAAATTGTGGGCACTGAAGCTTTCTTT. The encoded protein is CASSQEIVGTEAFF.

This sequence joins TRBV12-3 or TRBV12-4 and TRBJ1-5; TRBD1 matches at 10 bases. This CDR3 has 17 amino acids. The V segment lost 4 bases and the J segment 0 bases; nucleotides outside the gene matches: 6. Here the CDR3 reads CASSWGTGVYSNQPQHF. The CDR3, as DNA: TGTGCCAGCAGTTGGGGGACAGGGGTTTATAGCAATCAGCCCCAGCATTTT.

The V and J genes are TRBV20-1 and TRBJ2-1; TRBD2 is a possible D gene (6 bases). V dropped 2 bases and J dropped 4 bases, with 15 bases sitting between them. Germline V gives CDR1 DFQATT, CDR2 SNEGSKA (reference sequence). This CDR3 has 15 amino acids. The CDR3, as DNA: TGCAGTGCTAGAAGTGGGCTAGCGCCTTACAATGAGCAGTTCTTC. This encodes CSARSGLAPYNEQFF.

The chain is built from TRBV5-5 and TRBJ2-1, with 11 bases fitting TRBD2. The CDR3 totals 17 residues. With V trimmed by 3 bases and J by 8 bases, 13 bases remained unmatched. Germline loops: CDR1 SGHKS, CDR2 YYEKEE (reference sequence). The CDR3 region has the DNA TGTGCCAGCAGCTCCCCACCCAGGACTAGCGGGCGTCATGAGCAGTTCTTC. Its translation: CASSSPPRTSGRHEQFF.

This clonotype has a handful of counts. CDR3 nucleotides: TGCAGTGCGGAGATGCTAGCCCTTGGGTCAGATACGCAGTATTTT. Translated: CSAEMLALGSDTQYF. J is TRBJ2-3 and V is TRBV20-1; D is perhaps TRBD2 (5 bases). Looked up from germline, CDR1 is DFQATT and CDR2 is SNEGSKA (reference sequence). CDR3 length: 15 amino acids. Between the trimmed V and J ends, which lost 6 bases and 4 bases, there was a span of 20 bases.

For this clonotype: The conserved phenylalanine or tryptophan is not found at the CDR3 terminus, so this likely reflects a read error. V is TRBV6-2 or TRBV6-3 and J is TRBJ2-3; TRBD2 might be the D (5 bases). Trimming pared 2 bases from V and 4 bases from J, leaving 16 bases between. The CDR3 extends over 16 amino acids. Per the germline V gene, CDR1 is MNHEY and CDR2 is SVGEGT. The CDR3 region is CASSYLGSLSADTQYL. In DNA, the CDR3 is TGTGCCAGCAGTTACCTGGGGAGCCTTTCCGCAGATACGCAGTATTTA.

Comments on this clonotype: The junction departs from germline at one end; a sequencing error may be responsible. The chain recombines TRBV7-9 with TRBJ1-4; 7 bases line up with TRBD1. From germline, CDR1 is SEHNR and CDR2 FQNEAQ (reference sequence). This CDR3 spans 16 amino acids. CDR3 residues: CASSEGTAVANEKLFF. CDR3 bases: TGTGCCAGCAGCGAGGGGACAGCTGTTGCTAACGAAAAACTGTTTTTT.

Comments on this clonotype: The junction and the germline gene differ at one end; a read error may be behind it. The chain carries TRBV27 and TRBJ2-7; D possibly corresponds to TRBD1 (5 bases). The V gene's germline CDR1 is MNHEY and CDR2 SMNVEV (reference sequence). The CDR3 runs 14 residues. CDR3 DNA sequence: TGTGCCAACAGTTTATCCAGGGACTCCTACGAGCAGTACTTC. This translates into CANSLSRDSYEQYF.